The 8 T cell receptor beta chains below all came from one sample that was sequenced in a study of OX40 agonist ivuxolimab in advanced cancers. Repertoires were generated with immunoSEQ multiplex PCR, while TCRdb's copy carries only in-frame clones and drops some. The sample shows some 85,000 clones, more than 80% of them seen only once. Source: CD4+ or CD8+ T cells sorted from blood, taken in a trial of the OX40 agonist ivuxolimab. The receptors originated from an adult with an advanced solid tumor such as melanoma, head and neck, liver or kidney cancer.

The genes are TRBV19 and TRBJ1-1; D remains ambiguous. The CDR3 length is 14 residues. Germline V gene sequence: CDR1 LNHDA, CDR2 SQIVND (reference sequence). The V gene lost 1 base and the J gene lost 1 base, with 7 bases spanning the gap. The CDR3 coding sequence is TGTGCCAGTAGTATAGTTCGGGGGAACACTGAAGCTTTCTTT. Its translation is CASSIVRGNTEAFF.

This clone was observed once. The CDR3: CAATAHSKEQYF. CDR3 coding DNA: TGTGCCGCCACCGCACATTCGAAGGAGCAGTACTTC. This chain connects TRBV30 to TRBJ2-7; no clear D gene. Trimming cost V 8 bases and J 7 bases, with 18 bases left between them. CDR3 length: 12 residues. Germline-derived CDR1 and CDR2 are GTSNPN and SVGIG (reference sequence).

The rearrangement links TRBV30 to TRBJ1-2; D is ambiguous. Germline values: CDR1 GTSNPN, CDR2 SVGIG (reference sequence). This CDR3 has 12 residues. The V end lost 5 bases, the J end lost 3 bases, and 10 bases lay between the germline ends. The CDR3 region has the DNA TGTGCCTGGTTTAACACCGACTATGGCTACACCTTC. It specifies CAWFNTDYGYTF.

The chain carries TRBV18 and TRBJ1-4; TRBD1 is a possible D gene (5 bases). The CDR3 length is 14 residues. The V gene's germline CDR1 is KGHSH and CDR2 LQKENI. With 6 bases removed from V and 4 bases from J, the gap between germline ends came to 12 bases. The CDR3 DNA sequence: TGTGCCAGCTCGAGGGGCGGAGGTAATGAAAAACTGTTTTTT. Protein: CASSRGGGNEKLFF.

The CDR3 DNA reads TGCGCCAGCAGCGCGTCGGGCAGGAACCACTATGGCTACACCTTC. This gives the protein CASSASGRNHYGYTF. The chain employs TRBV4-1 and TRBJ1-2; D is undetermined. The CDR3 is made up of 15 amino acids. Trimming pared 5 bases from V and 3 bases from J, leaving 16 bases between. Germline CDR1 MGHRA, CDR2 YSYEKL.

This clone was counted a single time. This sequence joins TRBV7-2 and TRBJ2-3, with D possibly called TRBD1 or TRBD2 (5 bases each). In germline, CDR1 is SGHTA, CDR2 FQGNSA. V lost 5 bases and J 2 bases, leaving 20 bases between the germline ends. The CDR3 extends over 17 amino acids. The chain's CDR3 is CASSPPRGARHTDTQYF. The CDR3 DNA reads TGTGCCAGCAGCCCTCCGAGGGGCGCCCGCCACACAGATACGCAGTATTTT.

The chain links TRBV2 to TRBJ2-3, with 8 bases identical to TRBD1. Per germline, CDR1 SNHLY and CDR2 FYNNEI. V was clipped by 6 bases and J by 4 bases; unmatched bases: 9. The CDR3 spans 15 residues. The CDR3 DNA follows: TGTGCCAGCAGGGAACAGGGGGTTGGAGCAGATACGCAGTATTTT. It encodes CASREQGVGADTQYF.

The rearrangement uses TRBV18 and TRBJ1-2; no clear D gene. This CDR3 is built from 14 residues. Per the germline V gene, CDR1 is KGHSH and CDR2 is LQKENI. The germline V and J ends were trimmed by 2 bases and 4 bases, with 11 bases remaining between them. The CDR3 DNA reads TGTGCCAGCTCACCAGGCAGTCCGGGCTATGGCTACACCTTC. This codes for CASSPGSPGYGYTF.